This T cell receptor (beta chain) is drawn from a study of blood T cell repertoires in COVID-19. Across the study: Nucleic acid was either cDNA or gDNA, and it came from T cells, B-cell-depleted T cells, or PBMCs.

The authors' processing: For nucleated cells, counts were estimated from reference gene primer amplification. Clones were read by immunoSEQ multiplex PCR, and TCRdb kept only the in-frame ones, dropping some. V, J and clone size derive from that table, while D and trimming were established from the DNA sequence. Of 55,000 to 70,000 clones listed, about 87% were seen once; the top ten hold about 6.9%. The material sequenced was peripheral blood. The receptor was derived from a man in his 60s with active or convalescent COVID-19.

The CDR3 DNA reads as TGCGCCAGCAGCGTGACAGAGAACACTGAAGCTTTCTTT. Protein: CASSVTENTEAFF. The rearrangement uses TRBV5-1 and TRBJ1-1; tentatively, D is TRBD1 (5 bases). The CDR3 has 13 amino acids. V lost 4 bases, J lost 1 base, and 8 bases lay in between. Germline CDR1 is SGHRS and CDR2 is YFSETQ. Full variable domain (missing parts from reference TRBV5-1 and TRBJ1-1): KAGVTQTPRYLIKTRGQQVTLSCSPISGHRSVSWYQQTPGQGLQFLFEYFSETQRNKGNFPGRFSGRQFSNSRSEMNVSTLELGDSALYLCASSVTENTEAFFGQGTRLTVV.